This section outlines one T cell receptor (beta chain) sequence together with its context. CDR1 and CDR2 (germline): LNHNV, YYDKDF (reference sequence). The CDR3 spans 12 residues. V lost 3 bases, J lost 8 bases, and 8 bases lay in between. How the authors handled the data: Amplification of reference gene primers was used by the study to estimate nucleated cell counts. Method: immunoSEQ multiplex PCR; TCRdb's copy keeps in-frame clones and lacks some. V, J and clone size reflect that table, while D and trimming were determined from the DNA. Of 55,000 to 65,000 clones listed, around 87% are singletons. These data come from a study of blood T cell repertoires in COVID-19. On the study more broadly: Donors in the United States, Italy and Spain gave samples during acute or convalescent COVID-19. T cells, B-cell-depleted T cells, or PBMCs supplied cDNA or gDNA.

The TCR sequence derives from a man in his sixties with active or convalescent COVID-19. The chain carries TRBV15 and TRBJ1-5; D is ambiguous. The specimen was peripheral blood. Written as DNA, the CDR3 is TGTGCCACCAGCAGGTTTCAGGAGCCCCAGCATTTT. Protein sequence: CATSRFQEPQHF.